Shown below are 20 T cell receptor beta chains from a single sample sequenced in a study of early T cells in non-severe SARS-CoV-2 infection. TCRdb reprocessed the 5' RACE reads via MiXCR and lists one record per CDR3 protein. The sample has some 71,000 distinct CDR3 sequences; about 9.4% are singletons. The material sequenced was whole blood. These receptors came from an adult who was a healthcare worker with PCR-confirmed SARS-CoV-2 infection or an uninfected control (not recorded which).

This clonotype was counted ten times or more. The rearrangement links TRBV29-1 to TRBJ2-3; 12 nucleotides agree with TRBD1. V was clipped by 3 bases and J by 4 bases; unmatched bases: 5. CDR3 length equals 15 residues. Germline V gene sequence: CDR1 SQVTM, CDR2 ANQGSEA. The CDR3, as DNA: TGCAGCGTTGAGGGGGACAGGGGGCGCCCAGATACGCAGTATTTT. Its protein is CSVEGDRGRPDTQYF.

This clonotype was seen more than once but under ten times. The chain joins TRBV30 to TRBJ2-3; the match to TRBD2 covers 7 bases. Germline-derived CDR1 and CDR2 are GTSNPN and SVGIG (reference sequence). This CDR3 comprises 14 residues. Unmatched junction bases numbered 5, after V lost 3 bases and J lost 2 bases. This CDR3 is CAWRAGLNTDTQYF. The CDR3 nucleotides read TGTGCCTGGAGAGCGGGACTGAACACAGATACGCAGTATTTT.

This clonotype has just a few counts. The genes are TRBV14 and TRBJ2-1; D is perhaps TRBD2 (5 bases). The CDR3 covers 17 residues. V gave up 4 bases and J gave up 6 bases, with 22 bases separating them. Germline CDR1 and CDR2: SGHDN and FVKESK. The CDR3 protein is CASSPTLEASIGNEQFF. CDR3 coding DNA: TGTGCCAGCAGCCCCACATTGGAGGCTAGCATCGGCAATGAGCAGTTCTTC.

This clonotype was seen repeatedly, ten times or more. The genes are TRBV2 and TRBJ2-3; 8 positions agree with TRBD1. The CDR3 covers 14 residues. Germline assignment: CDR1 SNHLY and CDR2 FYNNEI. Trimming at V came to 0 bases and at J to 4 bases, leaving 0 bases not matched to a gene. The CDR3 DNA sequence: TGTGCCAGCAGTGAAGCGACAGGGGCAGATACGCAGTATTTT. It translates to CASSEATGADTQYF.

V usage is TRBV10-3 and J usage is TRBJ2-3, with 10 positions matching TRBD2. CDR3 length: 18 amino acids. Germline CDR1 ENHRY, CDR2 SYGVKD. V was clipped by 2 bases and J by 0 bases; unmatched bases: 8. The CDR3 nucleotides are TGTGCCATCAGTGAGCTAGCGGGGGATTTAACTAGCACAGATACGCAGTATTTT. Translation gives CAISELAGDLTSTDTQYF.

This clonotype was seen ten or more times. The V and J genes are TRBV11-2 and TRBJ2-7; 9 nucleotides line up with TRBD2. Trimming took 0 bases from V and 5 from J; bases not matched to a gene: 8. This CDR3 is built from 16 residues. Per the germline V gene, CDR1 is SGHAT and CDR2 is FQNNGV. The DNA for the CDR3 is TGTGCCAGCAGCTTAGATGATCTCAGCGGGAGGAACGAGCAGTACTTC. Its protein product is CASSLDDLSGRNEQYF.

This clonotype was found a few times. J is TRBJ2-1 and V is TRBV2; D not certain. The CDR3 length is 11 residues. The V gene's germline CDR1 is SNHLY and CDR2 FYNNEI. Trimming shortened V by 7 bases and J by 7 bases, and 8 bases separated the two germline ends. CDR3 region: CASTPKNEQFF. The DNA of the CDR3 is TGTGCCAGCACACCAAAAAATGAGCAGTTCTTC. The full variable domain, in which reference TRBV2 and TRBJ2-1 provide the parts outside the CDR3, is EPEVTQTPSHQVTQMGQEVILRCVPISNHLYFYWYRQILGQKVEFLVSFYNNEISEKSEIFDDQFSVERPDGSNFTLKIRSTKLEDSAMYFCASTPKNEQFFGPGTRLTVL.

This clonotype came up many times. The genes are TRBV7-9 and TRBJ2-3; 11 nucleotides match TRBD2. The CDR3 is made up of 17 amino acids. Germline lookup yields CDR1 SEHNR and CDR2 FQNEAQ (reference sequence). The ends lost 5 bases at V and 0 bases at J; junction bases unmatched: 7. The CDR3 reads CASSGGTSGTSTDTQYF. The DNA of the CDR3 is TGTGCCAGCAGCGGAGGGACTAGCGGAACTAGCACAGATACGCAGTATTTT. Filled out from reference TRBV7-9 and TRBJ2-3, the complete variable domain reads DTGVSQNPRHKITKRGQNVTFRCDPISEHNRLYWYRQTLGQGPEFLTYFQNEAQLEKSRLLSDRFSAERPKGSFSTLEIQRTEQGDSAMYLCASSGGTSGTSTDTQYFGPGTRLTVL.

This clonotype was seen a few times. V and J are TRBV6-5 and TRBJ2-1; D not certain. From germline, CDR1 is MNHEY and CDR2 SVGAGI. This CDR3 has 16 residues. V shed 6 bases and J shed 0 bases, with 15 bases lying between them. Here the CDR3 reads CASSRDTLSSYNEQFF. The CDR3 nucleotides read TGTGCCAGCAGCCGCGACACCCTAAGCTCCTACAATGAGCAGTTCTTC.

This chain links TRBV5-4 with TRBJ2-3, with D hard to call. Germline assignment: CDR1 SGHNT and CDR2 YYREEE (reference sequence). CDR3 length: 14 residues. V shed 0 bases and J shed 0 bases, with 5 bases lying between them. In DNA form, the CDR3 reads TGTGCCAGCAGCTTGGATACAAGCACAGATACGCAGTATTTT. This codes for CASSLDTSTDTQYF.

This clonotype has at least ten counts. The J gene is TRBJ2-3, the V gene TRBV12-3 or TRBV12-4, with a tentative D call TRBD2 (6 bases). V was shortened by 0 bases and J by 0 bases, with 7 bases between the two germline ends. This CDR3 has 15 residues. This CDR3 reads CASSLAGGSTDTQYF. CDR3 nucleotides: TGTGCCAGCAGTTTAGCGGGAGGAAGCACAGATACGCAGTATTTT.

This clonotype was recorded many times. V is TRBV21-1 and J is TRBJ1-2. TRBV21-1 represents a pseudogene. The CDR3 is 15 amino acids. DNA for the CDR3: TGTGCCAGCAGCATCGAACGGAGAGTGTTCTATGGCTACACCTTC. It encodes CASSIERRVFYGYTF.

The chain uses TRBV12-3 or TRBV12-4 and TRBJ2-7; 9 nucleotides match TRBD1. This CDR3 contains 13 residues. V lost 6 bases to trimming and J lost 5 bases; unmatched junction nucleotides: 5. CDR3 region: CASRGQGGDEQYF. The CDR3 coding sequence is TGTGCCAGCAGGGGACAGGGTGGGGACGAGCAGTACTTC.

This clonotype was seen a few times. The chain joins TRBV7-9 to TRBJ1-2, with D unclear. V lost 3 bases, J lost 0 bases, and 11 bases lay in between. Germline loops: CDR1 SEHNR, CDR2 FQNEAQ (reference sequence). The CDR3 spans 15 residues. CDR3 DNA sequence: TGTGCCAGCAGCTTTGACGGAATAGCTAACTATGGCTACACCTTC. This encodes CASSFDGIANYGYTF. Full variable domain (outside the CDR3, taken from reference TRBV7-9 and TRBJ1-2): DTGVSQNPRHKITKRGQNVTFRCDPISEHNRLYWYRQTLGQGPEFLTYFQNEAQLEKSRLLSDRFSAERPKGSFSTLEIQRTEQGDSAMYLCASSFDGIANYGYTFGSGTRLTVV.

This chain uses TRBV24-1 with TRBJ2-4; D not resolved. From germline, CDR1 is KGHDR and CDR2 SFDVKD. The ends were cut back, 4 bases at V and 0 bases at J, with 6 bases in the middle. This CDR3 comprises 14 residues. The CDR3 nucleotides read TGTGCCACCAGTGACAGCGAAGCCAAAAACATTCAGTACTTC. This encodes CATSDSEAKNIQYF.

This clonotype was recorded at least ten times. The V call is TRBV6-6, the J call TRBJ1-2; perhaps TRBD1 as D (5 bases). The V and J ends lost 4 bases and 6 bases respectively, with 9 bases between them. This CDR3 is built from 12 residues. The germline V gene encodes CDR1 MNHNY and CDR2 SVGAGI (reference sequence). The CDR3 protein is CASSLGPDGYTF. DNA for the CDR3: TGTGCCAGCAGTTTGGGACCGGATGGCTACACCTTC.

Only a few counts were recorded for this clonotype. The chain recombines TRBV20-1 with TRBJ2-1, with D perhaps TRBD1 or TRBD2 (5 bases each). The CDR3 is 13 residues long. V was cut by 4 bases and J by 8 bases, with 15 bases left in between. In germline, CDR1 is DFQATT, CDR2 SNEGSKA (reference sequence). CDR3 DNA sequence: TGCAGTGCTACGAAACCAGGGAGCGATGAGCAGTTCTTC. This sequence encodes CSATKPGSDEQFF.

This sequence joins TRBV28 and TRBJ2-3, with no clear D. The V gene lost 2 bases and the J gene lost 5 bases, with 8 bases spanning the gap. The germline V gene has CDR1 MDHEN and CDR2 SYDVKM. The CDR3 extends over 13 amino acids. CDR3 loop: CASSLPTLDTQYF. The CDR3 region has the DNA TGTGCCAGCAGTTTACCTACCTTAGATACGCAGTATTTT.

This clonotype was observed a handful of times. J is TRBJ2-2 and V is TRBV3-1; TRBD2 might be the D (6 bases). From germline, CDR1 is LGHDT and CDR2 YNNKEL (reference sequence). Trimming cost V 1 base and J 3 bases, with 9 bases left between them. This CDR3 has 15 residues. The CDR3 loop reads CASSQVAGHTGELFF. As DNA, the CDR3 is TGTGCCAGCAGCCAAGTTGCGGGGCACACCGGGGAGCTGTTTTTT.

The CDR3 nucleotides read TGTGCCATCAGTGAGAACGCTGGCGGGAGAGCCTACGAGCAGTACTTC. Encoded protein: CAISENAGGRAYEQYF. The chain employs TRBV10-3 and TRBJ2-7; 7 bases fit TRBD2. V lost 2 bases, J lost 2 bases, and 9 bases stayed unmatched. Germline CDR1 is ENHRY and CDR2 is SYGVKD. The CDR3 is 16 amino acids.